The 23 T cell receptor beta chains below come from one sample, sequenced in a study of blood T cells in healthy people across ages. For the second PCR, which ran for about 7 to 12 cycles, a sample-barcoded 5' primer and a J-beta primer mix were used. Each CDR3 protein gets one entry after TCRdb re-called the 5' RACE reads with MiXCR. The sample lists about 1.8 million distinct CDR3 sequences; about 50% were seen once. Sequenced input: blood. Source of these receptors: a woman aged 40 to 49 in good health.

The genes are TRBV6-1 and TRBJ2-7; TRBD1 agrees at 7 bases. V was clipped by 4 bases and J by 0 bases; unmatched bases: 9. Germline values: CDR1 MNHNS, CDR2 SASEGT. The CDR3 length is 16 residues. In nucleotides, the CDR3 is TGTGCCAGCAGTGGACAGGGAGCCCGGAACTCCTACGAGCAGTACTTC. Protein sequence: CASSGQGARNSYEQYF.

This clonotype was counted a few times. V is TRBV27 and J is TRBJ2-7; either TRBD1 or TRBD2 may supply D (6 bases each). With 7 bases removed from V and 3 bases from J, the gap between germline ends came to 28 bases. The CDR3 extends over 18 amino acids. Germline CDR1 reads MNHEY; CDR2 reads SMNVEV (reference sequence). CDR3 protein: CASTTKGGPRLYYYEQYF. Here the CDR3 DNA reads TGTGCCAGCACCACCAAGGGGGGCCCTCGGCTCTACTACTACGAGCAGTACTTC.

The CDR3 sequence is CSAPRTSGGAVLGQEQYF. The CDR3, as DNA: TGCAGTGCTCCGCGGACTAGCGGGGGGGCCGTACTTGGGCAGGAGCAGTACTTC. The chain carries TRBV20-1 and TRBJ2-5; TRBD2 matches 15 bases. The J segment lost 11 bases and the V segment lost 5 bases, leaving 21 bases of the junction unmatched. The CDR3 runs to 18 residues. Germline values: CDR1 DFQATT, CDR2 SNEGSKA (reference sequence).

V is TRBV6-6 and J is TRBJ2-1; D may be TRBD2 (5 bases). Germline values: CDR1 MNHNY, CDR2 SVGAGI (reference sequence). CDR3 length: 14 amino acids. V was pared by 2 bases and J by 8 bases, with 13 bases between. In DNA form, the CDR3 reads TGTGCCAGCAGTTACGCATTAGTTAGCGATGAGCAGTTCTTC. Translation gives CASSYALVSDEQFF.

A few counts support this clonotype. The chain recombines TRBV4-3 with TRBJ2-3; 9 bases map to TRBD1. J gave up 2 bases and V 0 bases, and 15 bases lay outside the gene matches. The CDR3 sequence is 20 residues long. The V gene's germline CDR1 is LGHNA and CDR2 YSLEER. The CDR3 bases are TGCGCCAGCAGCCAAGACCCGCCTCCCAGCGGACAGGGGCCCACAGATACGCAGTATTTT. Protein sequence: CASSQDPPPSGQGPTDTQYF.

The V and J genes are TRBV9 and TRBJ1-2, with TRBD1 matching 12 bases. The germline V gene has CDR1 SGDLS and CDR2 YYNGEE. Trimming took 7 bases from V and 8 from J; bases not matched to a gene: 6. The length of the CDR3 is 13 residues. The CDR3 loop reads CASGRDRGQGYTF. Written as DNA, the CDR3 is TGTGCCAGCGGCCGGGACAGGGGGCAAGGCTACACCTTC.

This clonotype has a handful of counts. J is TRBJ2-3 and V is TRBV27; D remains ambiguous. This CDR3 contains 14 residues. Trimming removed 4 bases from V and 0 bases from J, with 8 bases in between. Germline V gene data show CDR1 as MNHEY and CDR2 as SMNVEV (reference sequence). CDR3 region: CASSSTLSTDTQYF. In DNA form, the CDR3 reads TGTGCCAGCAGTTCAACCTTGAGCACAGATACGCAGTATTTT.

The chain couples TRBV27 to TRBJ2-3; D remains ambiguous. V dropped 3 bases and J dropped 1 base, with 14 bases sitting between them. Germline V gives CDR1 MNHEY, CDR2 SMNVEV (reference sequence). The CDR3 length is 16 residues. In DNA, the CDR3 is TGTGCCAGCAGTTTGATAAGGGCTGGTGGCACAGATACGCAGTATTTT. Translation gives CASSLIRAGGTDTQYF.

The chain has TRBV7-8 and TRBJ2-1; a weak D match, TRBD1 (6 bases). The V end was cut by 5 bases, the J end by 0 bases, with 17 bases between. Germline V gene data show CDR1 as SGHVS and CDR2 as FQNEAQ. The CDR3 is 17 residues long. The CDR3 reads CASSPQPQGISYNEQFF. The CDR3, as DNA: TGTGCCAGCAGCCCACAGCCCCAGGGGATCTCCTACAATGAGCAGTTCTTC.

The chain links TRBV28 to TRBJ2-3, with a weak D call TRBD2 (6 bases). V dropped 6 bases and J dropped 0 bases, with 16 bases sitting between them. Germline assignment: CDR1 MDHEN and CDR2 SYDVKM. This CDR3 is built from 16 residues. As DNA, the CDR3 is TGTGCCAGCAGCAACTACGCGGGATCTAGCACAGATACGCAGTATTTT. Translating it yields CASSNYAGSSTDTQYF.

V gene TRBV28 combines with J gene TRBJ2-4; TRBD1 matches 8 bases. With the DNA end fitting TRBJ2-7 better, the J assignment may be wrong. The V gene's germline CDR1 is MDHEN and CDR2 SYDVKM. There are 13 residues in the CDR3. CDR3 sequence: CASVYRGKYEQYF. The CDR3 DNA is TGTGCCAGCGTGTACAGGGGGAAATACGAGCAGTACTTC.

This clonotype was counted a few times. The CDR3 nucleotides are TGTGCCAGCAGTGATAGCTTCTCTCCTTACAATGAGCAGTTCTTC. Its protein product is CASSDSFSPYNEQFF. The V call is TRBV2, the J call TRBJ2-1; D not resolved. The V gene lost 3 bases and the J gene lost 4 bases, with 13 bases spanning the gap. Germline V gene sequence: CDR1 SNHLY, CDR2 FYNNEI. The CDR3 has 15 amino acids.

The chain joins TRBV7-8 to TRBJ2-7; possibly TRBD2 for D (5 bases). Germline values: CDR1 SGHVS, CDR2 FQNEAQ. The V end lost 4 bases, the J end lost 1 base, and 20 bases lay between the germline ends. This CDR3 has 17 amino acids. CDR3 in amino acids: CASSSSTRARISYEQYF. The CDR3 DNA reads as TGTGCCAGCAGCTCGTCGACGAGGGCGAGAATTTCCTACGAGCAGTACTTC.

The genes are TRBV25-1 and TRBJ1-2, with a tentative D call TRBD1 (5 bases). CDR3 length: 15 amino acids. The germline CDR1 and CDR2 sequences are MGHDK and SYGVNS. V shed 5 bases and J shed 3 bases, with 16 bases lying between them. CDR3 bases: TGTGCCAGCAGTAATGAGACCTTGGGGGACTATGGCTACACCTTC. Amino acids: CASSNETLGDYGYTF.

This chain links TRBV20-1 with TRBJ1-1; maybe TRBD1 (6 bases). This CDR3 region has 13 residues. Trimming shortened V by 6 bases and J by 6 bases, and 17 bases separated the two germline ends. In germline, CDR1 is DFQATT, CDR2 SNEGSKA (reference sequence). The CDR3 nucleotides read TGCAGTGCCGACGGACAGATAAACCCTGAAGCTTTCTTT. Translated, it gives CSADGQINPEAFF.

This clonotype has a handful of counts. The chain links TRBV4-2 to TRBJ2-7, with a weak D call TRBD2 (5 bases). Trimming removed 0 bases from V and 6 bases from J, with 15 bases in between. Germline V lookup: CDR1 LGHNA, CDR2 YNFKEQ. CDR3 length equals 15 residues. In DNA, the CDR3 is TGTGCCAGCAGCCAAGATACGAAGAGGGCAGCCGAGCAGTACTTC. Translated: CASSQDTKRAAEQYF.

The chain is built from TRBV6-2 or TRBV6-3 and TRBJ2-2; D not resolved. Per the germline V gene, CDR1 is MNHEY and CDR2 is SVGEGT. The CDR3 consists of 16 residues. The ends were cut back, 1 base at V and 1 base at J, with 10 bases in the middle. This chain's CDR3 is CASSYWKDLNTGELFF. The CDR3 DNA reads as TGTGCCAGCAGTTACTGGAAAGATCTGAACACCGGGGAGCTGTTTTTT.

The genes are TRBV7-2 and TRBJ2-1; TRBD2 agrees at 10 bases. CDR3 size: 14 residues. The ends lost 8 bases at V and 2 bases at J; junction bases unmatched: 3. Germline V gene data show CDR1 as SGHTA and CDR2 as FQGNSA. The CDR3 loop is CASLGLAAYNEQFF. CDR3 coding DNA: TGTGCCAGCCTTGGACTAGCGGCCTACAATGAGCAGTTCTTC.

In nucleotides, the CDR3 is TGCAGTGCTAGTATTCAGGGACGTGATGGCTACACCTTC. Protein product: CSASIQGRDGYTF. The chain joins TRBV20-1 to TRBJ1-2; TRBD1 might be the D (5 bases). The CDR3 contains 13 residues. Between the trimmed V and J ends, which lost 3 bases and 6 bases, there was a span of 14 bases. Germline CDR1 DFQATT, CDR2 SNEGSKA (reference sequence).

In its sample, this clonotype was seen a few times. The rearrangement links TRBV11-2 to TRBJ2-3; D is perhaps TRBD2 (5 bases). CDR3 length: 16 amino acids. Germline CDR1 is SGHAT and CDR2 is FQNNGV. V gave up 5 bases and J gave up 0 bases, with 15 bases separating them. The CDR3, as DNA: TGTGCCAGCAGCCCCGACGCCCGGACTAGCACAGATACGCAGTATTTT. Amino acids: CASSPDARTSTDTQYF.

This clonotype came up a few times. CDR3 residues: CASSQVGPKRETQYF. CDR3 nucleotide sequence: TGCGCCAGCAGCCAAGTTGGACCGAAACGGGAGACCCAGTACTTC. V usage is TRBV4-1 and J usage is TRBJ2-5; D unresolved. The V gene's germline CDR1 is MGHRA and CDR2 YSYEKL. Between the trimmed V and J ends, which lost 1 base and 5 bases, there was a span of 14 bases. The CDR3 has 15 amino acids.

In this sample, this clonotype turned up a few times. This chain joins TRBV6-2 or TRBV6-3 and TRBJ2-7; D is possibly TRBD2 (6 bases). The CDR3 has 16 residues. CDR1 is MNHEY, CDR2 SVGEGT, per germline. The ends were cut back, 2 bases at V and 7 bases at J, with 21 bases in the middle. CDR3 coding DNA: TGTGCCAGCAGTTACATCCCGGGACTTTACACTTCAGAGCAGTACTTC. Amino acid sequence: CASSYIPGLYTSEQYF.

The genes are TRBV6-2 or TRBV6-3 and TRBJ2-1; unclear D gene. CDR3 length equals 15 residues. Trimming removed 10 bases at V and 0 bases at J, with 16 bases between. Germline V lookup: CDR1 MNHEY, CDR2 SVGEGT. Written as DNA, the CDR3 is TGTGCCACGAGATTTGTAATCCTCTCCTACAATGAGCAGTTCTTC. Its translation is CATRFVILSYNEQFF.